The source of this TCR beta chain is a study of cytotoxic CD8 clonotypes in ibrutinib-treated CLL. On the study more broadly: Response sampling occurred after a median 12 months of treatment (range 6 to 36).

Sequencing was designed to attain a depth spanning 1 in 200,000 to 1 in 1 million T cells. The table came from immunoSEQ multiplex PCR; TCRdb's copy has only in-frame clones and leaves some out. The table includes some 290,000 clones, roughly 79% detected once. V gave up 6 bases and J gave up 4 bases, with 18 bases separating them. The CDR3 is 15 residues long. Germline loops: CDR1 MDHEN, CDR2 SYDVKM. V and J are TRBV28 and TRBJ1-2; D remains ambiguous. The TCR comes from a human donor with chronic lymphocytic leukemia. Sequences were derived from PBMCs, sampled before ibrutinib treatment. The CDR3 DNA is TGTGCCAGCAGACCACCGGGCCCTCGGGGCTATGGCTACACCTTC. It yields the protein CASRPPGPRGYGYTF.